The 18 T cell receptor beta chains given below trace back to one sample, sequenced in a study of T cells in Graves' hyperthyroidism and ophthalmopathy. Amplified TCR beta CDR3 regions came from RNA transcripts. HTBI primers were employed in a first-round RT-PCR of the TCR CDR3. TCRdb re-called the multiplex PCR reads through MiXCR, storing one row per CDR3 protein. The repertoire holds roughly 500,000 distinct CDR3 sequences, over 35% seen once, with 44% in the top ten. Material: peripheral blood or thyroid tissue (not recorded which). The receptor set was obtained from an adult woman with Graves' disease, either hyperthyroidism or ophthalmopathy (not recorded which).

The V gene is TRBV7-6, the J gene TRBJ2-5; D unresolved. The germline V gene encodes CDR1 SGHVS and CDR2 FNYEAQ. The CDR3 is made up of 14 amino acids. V lost 5 bases and J lost 4, with 14 bases in between. The CDR3 region is CASSERNRLETQYF. The CDR3 nucleotides are TGTGCCAGCAGCGAAAGGAACCGCCTAGAGACCCAGTACTTC.

This clonotype was seen many times. The rearrangement links TRBV4-1 to TRBJ1-1; the D is unclear. The CDR3 loop spans 14 amino acids. V was shortened by 2 bases and J by 0 bases, with 7 bases between the two germline ends. From germline, CDR1 is MGHRA and CDR2 YSYEKL. The chain's CDR3 is CASSQFSLNTEAFF. CDR3 nucleotides: TGCGCCAGCAGCCAATTTTCTTTGAACACTGAAGCTTTCTTT.

This chain uses TRBV9 with TRBJ2-2; 10 nucleotides line up with TRBD2. V lost 3 bases to trimming and J lost 2 bases; unmatched junction nucleotides: 4. The CDR3 consists of 16 residues. The germline V gene encodes CDR1 SGDLS and CDR2 YYNGEE. The CDR3 coding sequence is TGTGCCAGCAGCGGGGGACTAGCGTTAAACACCGGGGAGCTGTTTTTT. It translates to CASSGGLALNTGELFF.

The chain is built from TRBV9 and TRBJ1-5; weak D call: TRBD1 (5 bases). The V gene lost 2 bases and the J gene lost 11 bases, with 23 bases spanning the gap. This CDR3 spans 16 amino acids. Germline V gene data show CDR1 as SGDLS and CDR2 as YYNGEE. This CDR3 reads CASSVSPRGQRETQHF. CDR3 nucleotides: TGTGCCAGCAGCGTTTCACCGCGGGGCCAGCGGGAGACCCAGCATTTT.

The sample holds one count of this clonotype. Just one base apart from a much larger clone, this may be a read error. The chain carries TRBV11-3 and TRBJ2-7, with 8 nucleotides matching TRBD2. The CDR3 is 13 amino acids. Trimming removed 1 base from V and 6 bases from J; junction bases left unmatched: 2. Germline V gene data show CDR1 as SGHNT and CDR2 as YENEEA. The CDR3 reads CASSLVSGIEQYF. The CDR3 nucleotides are TGTGCCAGCAGCTTAGTTAGCGGGATCGAGCAGTACTTC.

This clonotype was picked up a small number of times. This chain links TRBV7-9 with TRBJ2-6; D gene uncertain. CDR3 length: 16 amino acids. Trimming took off 5 bases at V and 1 base at J, with 12 bases between the two ends. Germline V gene lookup returns CDR1 SEHNR and CDR2 FQNEAQ (reference sequence). CDR3 bases: TGTGCCAGCAGCCCCCCTTCGGGTTCTGGGGCCAACGTCCTGACTTTC. The encoded protein is CASSPPSGSGANVLTF.

V gene TRBV2 combines with J gene TRBJ1-5; 9 positions match TRBD1. The CDR3 extends over 13 amino acids. In germline, CDR1 is SNHLY, CDR2 FYNNEI. The CDR3: CARKGQGGQPQHF. The CDR3 region has the DNA TGTGCTAGAAAGGGACAGGGAGGGCAGCCCCAGCATTTT. Filled out from reference TRBV2 and TRBJ1-5, the complete variable domain reads EPEVTQTPSHQVTQMGQEVILRCVPISNHLYFYWYRQILGQKVEFLVSFYNNEISEKSEIFDDQFSVERPDGSNFTLKIRSTKLEDSAMYFCARKGQGGQPQHFGDGTRLSIL.

This clonotype has a count of ten or more. The chain links TRBV9 to TRBJ2-2, with D perhaps matching TRBD1 (5 bases). V lost 0 bases and J 2 bases, leaving 11 bases between the germline ends. Germline V gene data show CDR1 as SGDLS and CDR2 as YYNGEE. The CDR3 is 16 amino acids. The CDR3 loop is CASSVGQGLNTGELFF. For the CDR3, the DNA is TGTGCCAGCAGCGTAGGGCAGGGTCTCAACACCGGGGAGCTGTTTTTT.

This clonotype was picked up a small number of times. V gene TRBV9 combines with J gene TRBJ1-2, with 8 bases that match TRBD1. CDR3 length: 15 amino acids. V trimming: 4 bases; J trimming: 2 bases; junction bases outside the gene matches: 7. CDR1 and CDR2 from the germline V gene are SGDLS and YYNGEE. The CDR3 loop reads CASSSGTGQNYGYTF. The CDR3 region has the DNA TGTGCCAGCAGCTCCGGGACAGGTCAGAACTATGGCTACACCTTC.

This clonotype was counted between two and nine times. A much larger clone differs from this one at a single base, so this may be a read error. This chain connects TRBV6-5 to TRBJ1-1; a possible D gene is TRBD1 (6 bases). Looked up from germline, CDR1 is MNHEY and CDR2 is SVGAGI. The CDR3 contains 15 residues. V was shortened by 4 bases and J by 7 bases, with 19 bases between the two germline ends. CDR3 nucleotide sequence: TGTGCCAGCAGTTCCGCCATAGGGGGAAAAGGTGAAGCTTTCTTT. Amino acids: CASSSAIGGKGEAFF.

This chain uses TRBV7-2 with TRBJ2-5; the D is unclear. CDR3 length: 16 amino acids. Germline-derived CDR1 and CDR2 are SGHTA and FQGNSA. The ends were cut back, 5 bases at V and 2 bases at J, with 18 bases in the middle. CDR3 amino acids: CASSPLYRGEQETQYF. CDR3 bases: TGTGCCAGCAGCCCCTTATATCGTGGTGAGCAAGAGACCCAGTACTTC.

Many counts were recorded for this clonotype. J is TRBJ1-1 and V is TRBV5-1; a possible D gene is TRBD1 (5 bases). The CDR3 is 12 residues long. Germline CDR1 is SGHRS and CDR2 is YFSETQ. Deletions cut 0 bases from V and 8 bases from J, with 8 bases between. CDR3 region: CASSLAQGEAFF. CDR3 bases: TGCGCCAGCAGCTTGGCCCAGGGCGAAGCTTTCTTT.

This clonotype was recorded at least ten times. The chain joins TRBV7-2 to TRBJ2-7, with D hard to call. Germline V gives CDR1 SGHTA, CDR2 FQGNSA. This CDR3 has 14 residues. V dropped 1 base and J dropped 3 bases, with 10 bases sitting between them. The CDR3 loop is CASSLVSAFYEQYF. As DNA, the CDR3 is TGTGCCAGCAGCTTAGTTAGTGCTTTCTACGAGCAGTACTTC.

This clonotype was detected only a few times. The gene calls are TRBV29-1 and TRBJ1-3; tentative D call: TRBD1 (6 bases). Between the trimmed V and J ends, which lost 2 bases and 0 bases, there was a span of 11 bases. The CDR3 runs to 15 residues. CDR1 and CDR2 from the germline V gene are SQVTM and ANQGSEA. CDR3 protein: CSVEQGRGSGNTIYF. The CDR3 DNA reads as TGCAGCGTTGAACAGGGCAGGGGCTCTGGAAACACCATATATTTT.

This clonotype was seen a handful of times. The genes are TRBV2 and TRBJ1-5; D unclear. V was pared by 7 bases and J by 8 bases, with 15 bases between. CDR1 is SNHLY, CDR2 FYNNEI, per germline. The CDR3 is made up of 13 amino acids. The CDR3 bases are TGTGCCAGCATGAGCCGTCAGACGGAGCCCCAGCATTTT. Amino acids: CASMSRQTEPQHF.

This clonotype was seen repeatedly, ten times or more. This chain uses TRBV5-1 with TRBJ2-7, with a possible D match to TRBD1 (6 bases). CDR1 SGHRS and CDR2 YFSETQ come from the germline V gene. Trimming took off 2 bases at V and 6 bases at J, with 12 bases between the two ends. This CDR3 has 13 amino acids. The CDR3 sequence is CASSFPQGGEQYF. The CDR3 DNA follows: TGCGCCAGCAGCTTCCCACAGGGCGGCGAGCAGTACTTC.

This clonotype was observed many times. The CDR3 DNA reads as TGTGCCAGCACAACCGGGACAGACTTAACCGGGGAGCTGTTTTTT. Translation gives CASTTGTDLTGELFF. This chain links TRBV19 with TRBJ2-2, with 7 bases aligning to TRBD1. Trimming took 9 bases from V and 5 from J; bases not matched to a gene: 12. Germline values: CDR1 LNHDA, CDR2 SQIVND (reference sequence). There are 15 residues in the CDR3.

This chain links TRBV2 with TRBJ1-6; D is unresolved. Germline V gene sequence: CDR1 SNHLY, CDR2 FYNNEI. The length of the CDR3 is 13 residues. V dropped 5 bases and J dropped 5 bases, with 7 bases sitting between them. This chain's CDR3 is CASSKLNNSPLHF. The CDR3 coding sequence is TGTGCCAGCAGTAAACTGAATAATTCACCCCTCCACTTT.